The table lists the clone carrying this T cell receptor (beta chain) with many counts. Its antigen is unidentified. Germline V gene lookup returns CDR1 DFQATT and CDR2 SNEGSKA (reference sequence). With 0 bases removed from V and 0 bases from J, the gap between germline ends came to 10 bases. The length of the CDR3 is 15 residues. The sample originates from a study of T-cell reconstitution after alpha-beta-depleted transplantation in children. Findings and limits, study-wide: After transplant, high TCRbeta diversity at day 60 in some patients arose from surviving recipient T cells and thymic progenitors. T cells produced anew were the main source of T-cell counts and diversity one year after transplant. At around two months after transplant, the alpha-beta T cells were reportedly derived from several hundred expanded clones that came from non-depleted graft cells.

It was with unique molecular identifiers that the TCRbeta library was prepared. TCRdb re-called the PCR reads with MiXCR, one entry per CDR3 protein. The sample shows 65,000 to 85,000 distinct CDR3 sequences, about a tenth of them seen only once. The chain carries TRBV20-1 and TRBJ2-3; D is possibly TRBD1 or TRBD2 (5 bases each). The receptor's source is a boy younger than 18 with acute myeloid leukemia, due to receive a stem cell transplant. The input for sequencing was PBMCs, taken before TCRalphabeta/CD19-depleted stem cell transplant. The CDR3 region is CSARDPGQSTDTQYF. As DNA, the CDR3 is TGCAGTGCTAGAGATCCGGGGCAAAGCACAGATACGCAGTATTTT.